The 30 T cell receptor beta chains below all came from one sample that was sequenced in a study of cytomegalovirus exposure and HLA in healthy donors (dated by TCRdb to the late 2010s). Libraries were constructed by the immunoSEQ multiplex PCR assay. In its TCRdb copy, this immuneACCESS table keeps in-frame sequences only and misses some clones. Where compared with another copy, unresolved V genes explain less than half of these, and the others have no known cause. Within this sample are 200,000 to 250,000 clones, with over 80% of them counted one time only. The ten top clones hold roughly 5.4% of the sample. Input material: PBMCs. These receptors were taken from a woman between 18 and 29 years old in good health and CMV-seronegative.

The V gene is TRBV18, the J gene TRBJ1-2; 10 bases line up with TRBD1. V lost 8 bases to trimming and J lost 2 bases; unmatched junction nucleotides: 8. This CDR3 is 15 amino acids long. From germline, CDR1 is KGHSH and CDR2 LQKENI. The CDR3 DNA sequence: TGTGCCAGCGCTAGGGAGACAGGGGGCAACTATGGCTACACCTTC. Translating it yields CASARETGGNYGYTF.

The genes are TRBV2 and TRBJ1-1; no definite D call. The germline gives CDR1 SNHLY, CDR2 FYNNEI. CDR3 length: 13 amino acids. V lost 6 bases, J lost 1 base, and 9 bases lay in between. The CDR3 region is CASRRTANTEAFF. CDR3 nucleotide sequence: TGTGCCAGCAGGAGGACGGCGAACACTGAAGCTTTCTTT.

This clone has more than one count but fewer than ten. J is TRBJ1-5 and V is TRBV18, with D possibly being TRBD1 (5 bases). This CDR3 is 14 amino acids long. The germline gives CDR1 KGHSH, CDR2 LQKENI. Trimming removed 3 bases at V and 3 bases at J, with 9 bases between. CDR3 in amino acids: CASSPGQVNQPQHF. CDR3 DNA sequence: TGTGCCAGCTCACCCGGACAAGTCAATCAGCCCCAGCATTTT.

V usage is TRBV5-1 and J usage is TRBJ1-1; TRBD1 matches 7 bases. Per the germline V gene, CDR1 is SGHRS and CDR2 is YFSETQ. Trimming took 3 bases from V and 4 from J; bases not matched to a gene: 12. The CDR3 covers 16 residues. The CDR3 DNA sequence: TGCGCCAGCAGCTGGGATAGACAGGGCTCGAGCACTGAAGCTTTCTTT. This translates into CASSWDRQGSSTEAFF.

This chain connects TRBV6-1 to TRBJ2-3; maybe TRBD2 (5 bases). V gave up 7 bases and J gave up 14 bases, with 19 bases separating them. The length of the CDR3 is 12 residues. Germline V gene lookup returns CDR1 MNHNS and CDR2 SASEGT. The CDR3 DNA follows: TGTGCCAGCACCCTTCGTGCGGGCACATGGTATTTT. Protein: CASTLRAGTWYF.

CDR3 sequence: CASSLGQGNTGELFF. CDR3 bases: TGTGCCAGCAGCTTAGGACAGGGGAACACCGGGGAGCTGTTTTTT. The chain is built from TRBV7-6 and TRBJ2-2, with 7 bases aligning to TRBD1. The germline gives CDR1 SGHVS, CDR2 FNYEAQ. CDR3 length equals 15 residues. Trimming cost V 1 base and J 1 base; bases outside gene matches: 0.

The J gene is TRBJ2-7, the V gene TRBV11-3, with D maybe TRBD1 (5 bases). The CDR3 totals 14 residues. Trimming pared 2 bases from V and 4 bases from J, leaving 12 bases between. Germline-derived CDR1 and CDR2 are SGHNT and YENEEA. CDR3 nucleotides: TGTGCCAGCAGCTTACAGGGAATAGGGTACGAGCAGTACTTC. The encoded protein is CASSLQGIGYEQYF.

The chain combines TRBV9 with TRBJ1-2; D call uncertain. The germline gives CDR1 SGDLS, CDR2 YYNGEE. V was trimmed by 4 bases and J by 2 bases, leaving 15 bases between them. The CDR3 is made up of 15 amino acids. CDR3 protein: CASSLEAGWNYGYTF. The DNA of the CDR3 is TGTGCCAGCAGCCTCGAGGCGGGGTGGAACTATGGCTACACCTTC.

This clone was detected once. The chain couples TRBV28 to TRBJ2-2, with TRBD1 matching 10 bases. The CDR3 contains 16 residues. Germline V gene sequence: CDR1 MDHEN, CDR2 SYDVKM. J lost 2 bases, V lost 5 bases, and 5 bases had no gene match. The CDR3 nucleotides are TGTGCCAGCAGTCCCTGGACAGGGGGAAACACCGGGGAGCTGTTTTTT. This codes for CASSPWTGGNTGELFF.

This rearrangement joins TRBV27 to TRBJ2-7, with a tentative D call TRBD2 (6 bases). This CDR3 has 12 residues. The ends were cut back, 3 bases at V and 7 bases at J, with 10 bases in the middle. Germline V CDR1 and CDR2: MNHEY, SMNVEV (reference sequence). CDR3 coding DNA: TGTGCCAGCAGTTTCCCCGGAGGGGAGCAGTACTTC. Translation: CASSFPGGEQYF.

This chain joins TRBV19 and TRBJ1-2; 9 nucleotides match TRBD1. Germline CDR1 is LNHDA and CDR2 is SQIVND (reference sequence). The CDR3 consists of 14 residues. V was pared by 7 bases and J by 1 base, with 4 bases of the junction left unmatched. CDR3 nucleotides: TGTGCCAGTATGGGACAGGGTCTTAACTATGGCTACACCTTC. It translates to CASMGQGLNYGYTF.

V gene TRBV5-1 combines with J gene TRBJ2-7; 8 nucleotides line up with TRBD2. V lost 0 bases, J lost 3 bases, and 8 bases stayed unmatched. Germline CDR1 and CDR2: SGHRS and YFSETQ. CDR3 size: 16 residues. DNA of the CDR3: TGCGCCAGCAGCTTGGACGGGGGGGACTCCATCTACGAGCAGTACTTC. Encoded protein: CASSLDGGDSIYEQYF.

The chain couples TRBV2 to TRBJ1-5; D possibly corresponds to TRBD1 (5 bases). V shed 7 bases and J shed 12 bases, with 16 bases lying between them. Germline V lookup: CDR1 SNHLY, CDR2 FYNNEI. The CDR3 covers 12 residues. The CDR3 DNA is TGTGCCAGCATGGCTGGGGGGGGAGACCAGCATTTT. As protein: CASMAGGGDQHF.

This chain joins TRBV10-3 and TRBJ1-2, with D hard to call. With 0 bases removed from V and 7 bases from J, the gap between germline ends came to 9 bases. The CDR3 runs to 13 residues. From germline, CDR1 is ENHRY and CDR2 SYGVKD. CDR3 nucleotides: TGTGCCATCAGTGAGTCGCGGTCGGGTGGCTACACCTTC. Amino acids: CAISESRSGGYTF.

The chain links TRBV4-1 to TRBJ1-2; no clear D gene. V lost 0 bases, J lost 7 bases, and 15 bases lay in between. In germline, CDR1 is MGHRA, CDR2 YSYEKL. This CDR3 region has 15 residues. CDR3 region: CASSQDPGFYVGYTF. DNA of the CDR3: TGCGCCAGCAGCCAAGATCCGGGCTTTTATGTTGGCTACACCTTC.

The genes are TRBV29-1 and TRBJ1-1; D ambiguous. Germline CDR1 is SQVTM and CDR2 is ANQGSEA. V was clipped by 2 bases and J by 10 bases, with 14 bases between them. The CDR3 runs 12 residues. The DNA for the CDR3 is TGCAGCGTTGAAAGATCAGACGTAGCAGCTTTCTTT. It translates to CSVERSDVAAFF.

The chain links TRBV7-3 to TRBJ2-2; 12 positions match TRBD1. The CDR3 has 17 residues. Unmatched junction bases numbered 3, after V lost 0 bases and J lost 4 bases. Germline CDR1 and CDR2: SGHTA and FQGTGA. In DNA, the CDR3 is TGTGCCAGCAGCTTAACGGGACAGGGGGCGGCCACCGGGGAGCTGTTTTTT. This encodes CASSLTGQGAATGELFF.

The V gene is TRBV14, the J gene TRBJ1-2, with D tentatively TRBD1 (6 bases). V dropped 1 base and J dropped 6 bases, with 12 bases sitting between them. The length of the CDR3 is 14 residues. Germline V gene sequence: CDR1 SGHDN, CDR2 FVKESK. CDR3 sequence reads: CASSQAGTPHGYTF. The CDR3 DNA sequence: TGTGCCAGCAGCCAAGCCGGGACACCCCATGGCTACACCTTC.

The chain couples TRBV28 to TRBJ1-5; the match to TRBD1 covers 11 bases. After removal of 7 bases from V and 3 bases from J, the junction contained 5 bases not matched to a gene. This CDR3 spans 15 amino acids. CDR1 and CDR2 from the germline V gene are MDHEN and SYDVKM. CDR3 DNA: TGTGCCAGCACCGAAGGACAGGGGGCCAATCAGCCCCAGCATTTT. Its protein is CASTEGQGANQPQHF.

The CDR3 sequence: CASSLGGGGRVNEKLFF. CDR3 sequence (DNA): TGCGCCAGCAGCTTGGGAGGCGGGGGGCGAGTAAATGAAAAACTGTTTTTT. The rearrangement uses TRBV5-1 and TRBJ1-4; a possible D gene is TRBD1 (6 bases). In germline, CDR1 is SGHRS, CDR2 YFSETQ. The CDR3 spans 17 residues. The germline V and J ends were trimmed by 0 bases and 5 bases, with 17 bases remaining between them.

This clone has only one observation. The sample holds other DNA sequences that translate to the same CDR3. This chain connects TRBV9 to TRBJ1-3; no clear D gene. Germline V lookup: CDR1 SGDLS, CDR2 YYNGEE. The CDR3 loop spans 12 amino acids. Trimming shortened V by 3 bases and J by 4 bases, and 5 bases separated the two germline ends. The CDR3: CASSGSGNTIYF. The CDR3 bases are TGTGCCAGCAGCGGCTCCGGAAACACCATATATTTT.

This clone was found a few times. The DNA of the CDR3 is TGTGCCAGCAGCTTGGAAGGGGCTAACTATGGCTACACCTTC. It encodes CASSLEGANYGYTF. The chain employs TRBV5-4 and TRBJ1-2; possible D gene TRBD1, 5 bases. Per the germline V gene, CDR1 is SGHNT and CDR2 is YYREEE (reference sequence). Trimming took 0 bases from V and 0 from J, leaving 6 bases between them. CDR3 length: 14 residues.

This sequence joins TRBV27 and TRBJ2-7, with 8 bases lining up with TRBD2. Germline V gene data show CDR1 as MNHEY and CDR2 as SMNVEV (reference sequence). This CDR3 comprises 14 residues. Trimming took 5 bases from V and 2 from J; bases not matched to a gene: 5. CDR3 coding DNA: TGTGCCAGCAGTCCGTACGGGAGGGCCTACGAGCAGTACTTC. Protein: CASSPYGRAYEQYF.

This clone was counted between two and nine times. The V call is TRBV27, the J call TRBJ2-1; D ambiguous. V dropped 5 bases and J dropped 2 bases, with 13 bases sitting between them. The CDR3 consists of 15 residues. Germline loops: CDR1 MNHEY, CDR2 SMNVEV (reference sequence). The DNA for the CDR3 is TGTGCCAGCAGTCCCAGGACGGCCGCCTACAATGAGCAGTTCTTC. As protein: CASSPRTAAYNEQFF.

The V gene is TRBV6-1, the J gene TRBJ1-1, with a tentative D call TRBD1 (6 bases). V shed 6 bases and J shed 3 bases, with 11 bases lying between them. Per germline, CDR1 MNHNS and CDR2 SASEGT. This CDR3 comprises 13 residues. DNA for the CDR3: TGTGCCAGCAGCACCACAGGGTACACTGAAGCTTTCTTT. It specifies CASSTTGYTEAFF.

The chain has TRBV2 and TRBJ2-7; TRBD1 matches at 9 bases. There are 13 residues in the CDR3. V was clipped by 6 bases and J by 2 bases; unmatched bases: 2. CDR1 SNHLY and CDR2 FYNNEI come from the germline V gene. This CDR3 reads CASRGDRAYEQYF. CDR3 DNA: TGTGCCAGCAGGGGGGACAGGGCCTACGAGCAGTACTTC.

Only a few counts were recorded for this clone. V gene TRBV7-3 combines with J gene TRBJ1-5, with 10 bases lining up with TRBD1. Trimming cost V 5 bases and J 5 bases; bases outside gene matches: 6. Germline V gene sequence: CDR1 SGHTA, CDR2 FQGTGA. The CDR3 consists of 15 residues. The CDR3 sequence is CASSADGTGDQPQHF. CDR3 in DNA: TGTGCCAGCAGCGCCGACGGGACAGGGGATCAGCCCCAGCATTTT.

This clone was observed a single time. The J gene is TRBJ2-3, the V gene TRBV18; 8 nucleotides match TRBD2. Losses at the gene ends were 4 bases for V and 2 bases for J; bases not matched to a gene: 5. Germline V gene lookup returns CDR1 KGHSH and CDR2 LQKENI. The CDR3 totals 15 residues. This chain's CDR3 is CASSQAGGFTDTQYF. The CDR3, as DNA: TGTGCCAGCTCACAGGCGGGGGGTTTCACAGATACGCAGTATTTT.

This chain connects TRBV7-3 to TRBJ2-3; D not certain. Germline-derived CDR1 and CDR2 are SGHTA and FQGTGA. The CDR3 is made up of 15 amino acids. Trimming took off 1 base at V and 6 bases at J, with 14 bases between the two ends. The CDR3 sequence is CASSLNGVGLDTQYF. The CDR3 bases are TGTGCCAGCAGCTTAAACGGTGTTGGATTGGATACGCAGTATTTT.

The V gene is TRBV5-1, the J gene TRBJ1-5, with 9 bases aligning to TRBD1. This CDR3 has 13 amino acids. Germline-derived CDR1 and CDR2 are SGHRS and YFSETQ. After removal of 4 bases from V and 6 bases from J, the junction contained 2 bases not matched to a gene. The chain's CDR3 is CASSKTGGQPQHF. The CDR3 nucleotides are TGCGCCAGCAGCAAGACAGGGGGTCAGCCCCAGCATTTT.